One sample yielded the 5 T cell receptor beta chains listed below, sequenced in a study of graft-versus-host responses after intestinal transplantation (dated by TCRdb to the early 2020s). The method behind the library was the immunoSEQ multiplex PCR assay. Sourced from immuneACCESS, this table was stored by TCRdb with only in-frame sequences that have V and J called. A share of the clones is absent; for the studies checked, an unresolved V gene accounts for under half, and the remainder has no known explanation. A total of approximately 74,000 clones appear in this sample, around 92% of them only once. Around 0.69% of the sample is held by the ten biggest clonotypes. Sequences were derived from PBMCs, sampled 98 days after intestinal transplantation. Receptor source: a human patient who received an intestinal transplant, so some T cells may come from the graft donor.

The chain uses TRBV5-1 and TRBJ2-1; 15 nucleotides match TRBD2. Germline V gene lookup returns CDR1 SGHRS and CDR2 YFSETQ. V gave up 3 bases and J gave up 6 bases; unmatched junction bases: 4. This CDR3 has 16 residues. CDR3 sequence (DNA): TGCGCCAGCAGCTCGGGACTAGCGGGGGGATCCAATGAGCAGTTCTTC. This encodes CASSSGLAGGSNEQFF.

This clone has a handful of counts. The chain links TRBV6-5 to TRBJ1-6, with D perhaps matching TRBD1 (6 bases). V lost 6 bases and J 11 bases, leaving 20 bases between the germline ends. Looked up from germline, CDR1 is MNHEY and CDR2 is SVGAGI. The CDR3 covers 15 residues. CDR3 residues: CASRQDSVKGAPLHF. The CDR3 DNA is TGTGCCAGCAGGCAGGACAGCGTGAAGGGGGCACCCCTCCACTTT.

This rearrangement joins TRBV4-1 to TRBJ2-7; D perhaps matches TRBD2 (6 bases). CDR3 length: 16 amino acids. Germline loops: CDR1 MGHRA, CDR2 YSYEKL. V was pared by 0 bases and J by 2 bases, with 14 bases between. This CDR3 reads CASSQDFMGGTYEQYF. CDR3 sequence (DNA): TGCGCCAGCAGCCAAGATTTTATGGGCGGGACCTACGAGCAGTACTTC.

CDR3 loop: CASSKLEFAYEQYF. DNA for the CDR3: TGTGCCAGCAGTAAACTAGAGTTTGCGTACGAGCAGTACTTC. The rearrangement joins TRBV6-5 to TRBJ2-7; possibly TRBD2 for D (5 bases). The CDR3 is 14 amino acids. With 5 bases removed from V and 4 bases from J, the gap between germline ends came to 15 bases. CDR1 MNHEY and CDR2 SVGAGI come from the germline V gene.

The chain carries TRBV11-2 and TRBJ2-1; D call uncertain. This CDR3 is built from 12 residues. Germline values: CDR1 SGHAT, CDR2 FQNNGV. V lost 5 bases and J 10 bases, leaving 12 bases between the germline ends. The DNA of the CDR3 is TGTGCCAGCAGCATCGTTGATACCGAGCAGTTCTTC. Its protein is CASSIVDTEQFF. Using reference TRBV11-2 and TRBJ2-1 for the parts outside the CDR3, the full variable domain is EAGVAQSPRYKIIEKRQSVAFWCNPISGHATLYWYQQILGQGPKLLIQFQNNGVVDDSQLPKDRFSAERLKGVDSTLKIQPAKLEDSAVYLCASSIVDTEQFFGPGTRLTVL.